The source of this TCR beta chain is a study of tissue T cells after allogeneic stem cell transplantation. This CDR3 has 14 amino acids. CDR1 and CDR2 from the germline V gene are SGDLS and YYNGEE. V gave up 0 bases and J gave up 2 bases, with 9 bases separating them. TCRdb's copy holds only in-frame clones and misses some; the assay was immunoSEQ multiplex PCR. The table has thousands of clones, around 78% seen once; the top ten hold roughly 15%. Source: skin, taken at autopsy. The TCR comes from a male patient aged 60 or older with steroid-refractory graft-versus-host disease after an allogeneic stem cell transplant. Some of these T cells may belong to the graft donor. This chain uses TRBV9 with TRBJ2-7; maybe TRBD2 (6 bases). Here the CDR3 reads CASSVGGGTYEQYF. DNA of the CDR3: TGTGCCAGCAGCGTAGGGGGAGGAACCTACGAGCAGTACTTC.